This T cell receptor (beta chain) derives from a study of T cells in localized non-small cell lung cancer. Study-wide results and limits: The study sequenced only one region of the tumor. As a result, intratumor heterogeneity could not be excluded and remains possible. Longer overall survival was associated with a higher density of T cells in the blood. Adjacent lung had a median around 50 of the 100 largest tumor clones. Uninvolved adjacent lung showed higher T cell clonality than tumor.

Concerning this clone: No antigen is known for it.

V lost 2 bases to trimming and J lost 6 bases; unmatched junction nucleotides: 5. CDR3 length equals 15 residues. CDR1 is KGHSH and CDR2 is LQKENI in the germline V gene. Sequenced by immunoSEQ multiplex PCR; TCRdb stores in-frame clones only, minus some. The sample lists 28,000 or so clones; 91% were seen once. The rearrangement links TRBV18 to TRBJ1-4, with 8 bases identical to TRBD1. The TCR sequence derives from a female donor aged 60 or older with stage II squamous cell lung carcinoma. The sequencing here drew on peripheral blood, taken before any cancer treatment. The CDR3 nucleotides are TGTGCCAGCTCACCAGGCCGACAGGGGTATGAAAAACTGTTTTTT. It encodes CASSPGRQGYEKLFF.